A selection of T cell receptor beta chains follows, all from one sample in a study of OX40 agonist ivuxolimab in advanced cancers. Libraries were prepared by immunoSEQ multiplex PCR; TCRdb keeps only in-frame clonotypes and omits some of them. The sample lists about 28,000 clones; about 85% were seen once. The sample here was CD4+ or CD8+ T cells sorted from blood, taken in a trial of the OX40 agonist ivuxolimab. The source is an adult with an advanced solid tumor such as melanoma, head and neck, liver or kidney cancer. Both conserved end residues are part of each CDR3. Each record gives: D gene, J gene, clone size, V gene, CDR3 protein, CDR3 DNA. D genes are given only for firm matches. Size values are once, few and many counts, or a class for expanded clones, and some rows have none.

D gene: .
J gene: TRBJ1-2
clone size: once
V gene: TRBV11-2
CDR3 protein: CASSLNHYGYTF
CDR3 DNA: TGTGCCAGCAGCTTAAACCACTATGGCTACACCTTC

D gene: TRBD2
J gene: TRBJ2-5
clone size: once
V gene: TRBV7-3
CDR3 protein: CASSAGGAPQETQYF
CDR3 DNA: TGTGCCAGCTCAGCGGGGGGGGCTCCCCAAGAGACCCAGTACTTC

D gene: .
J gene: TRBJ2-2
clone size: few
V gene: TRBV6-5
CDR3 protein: CASSYTGSNTGELFF
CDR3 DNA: TGTGCCAGCAGTTACACCGGCTCGAACACCGGGGAGCTGTTTTTT

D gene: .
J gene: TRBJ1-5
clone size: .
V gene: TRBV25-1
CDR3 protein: CASSDLVGGVDQPQHF
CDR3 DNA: TGTGCCAGCAGTGATCTGGTCGGAGGGGTGGATCAGCCCCAGCATTTT

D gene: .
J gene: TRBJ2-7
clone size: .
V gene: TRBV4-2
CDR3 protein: CASSEGGLYEQYF
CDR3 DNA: TGTGCCAGCAGCGAGGGGGGGCTCTACGAGCAGTACTTC

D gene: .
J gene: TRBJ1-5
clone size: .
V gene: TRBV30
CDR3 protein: CAWRGTGEPQHF
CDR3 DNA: TGTGCCTGGAGGGGGACTGGCGAGCCCCAGCATTTT

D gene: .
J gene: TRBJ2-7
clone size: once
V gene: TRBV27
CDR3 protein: CASSLLRANYEQYF
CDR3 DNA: TGTGCCAGCAGCCTTCTTAGGGCGAACTACGAGCAGTACTTC

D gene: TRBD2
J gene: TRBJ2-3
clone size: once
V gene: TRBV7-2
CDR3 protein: CASSSSSGGYSTDTQYF
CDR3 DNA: TGTGCCAGCAGCTCGTCTAGCGGGGGCTATAGCACAGATACGCAGTATTTT

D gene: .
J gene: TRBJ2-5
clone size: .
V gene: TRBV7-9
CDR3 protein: CASSYPDSQETQYF
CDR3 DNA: TGTGCCAGCAGCTACCCGGACAGCCAAGAGACCCAGTACTTC

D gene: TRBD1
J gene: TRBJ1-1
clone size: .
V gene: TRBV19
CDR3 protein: CASSLTGGGVTEAFF
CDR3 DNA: TGTGCCAGTAGTCTTACAGGGGGCGGTGTCACTGAAGCTTTCTTT

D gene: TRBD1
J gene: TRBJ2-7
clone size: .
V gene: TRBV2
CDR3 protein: CASSVSGGVYEQYF
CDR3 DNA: TGTGCCAGCAGCGTTTCAGGGGGCGTCTACGAGCAGTACTTC

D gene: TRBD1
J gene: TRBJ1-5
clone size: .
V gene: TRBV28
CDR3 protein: CASSPKGQGLQPQHF
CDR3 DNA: TGTGCCAGCAGTCCAAAGGGACAGGGGTTACAGCCCCAGCATTTT

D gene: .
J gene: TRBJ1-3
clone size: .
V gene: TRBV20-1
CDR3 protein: CRGTEIDTIYF
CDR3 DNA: TGCAGAGGGACGGAGATAGACACCATATATTTT

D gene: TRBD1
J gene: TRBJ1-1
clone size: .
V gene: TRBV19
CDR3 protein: CASSIWDRGNTEAFF
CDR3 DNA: TGCGCCAGTAGTATATGGGACAGGGGGAACACTGAAGCTTTCTTT

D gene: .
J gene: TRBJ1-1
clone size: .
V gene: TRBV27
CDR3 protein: CASSFQENTEAFF
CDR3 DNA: TGTGCCAGCAGTTTTCAGGAGAACACTGAAGCTTTCTTT

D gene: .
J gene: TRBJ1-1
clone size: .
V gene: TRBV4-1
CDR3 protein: CASSPGPQVALTEAFF
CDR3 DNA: TGCGCCAGCAGCCCTGGCCCTCAGGTGGCGCTCACTGAAGCTTTCTTT

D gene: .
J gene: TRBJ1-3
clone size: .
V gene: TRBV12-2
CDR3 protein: CASRPHTGTSGNTIYF
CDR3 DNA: TGTGCAAGTCGCCCCCACACAGGGACCTCTGGAAACACCATATATTTT

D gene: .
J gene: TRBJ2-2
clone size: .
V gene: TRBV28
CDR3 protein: CASTGPTNTGELFF
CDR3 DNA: TGTGCCAGTACGGGACCTACGAACACCGGGGAGCTGTTTTTT

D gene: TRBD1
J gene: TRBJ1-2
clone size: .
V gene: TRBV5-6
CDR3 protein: CASSYGTGSDTF
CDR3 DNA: TGTGCCAGCAGCTACGGGACAGGGAGTGATACCTTC

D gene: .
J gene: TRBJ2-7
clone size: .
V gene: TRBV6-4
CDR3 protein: CASSRANRRAYEQYF
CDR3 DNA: TGTGCCAGCAGTCGAGCCAACAGGAGAGCCTACGAGCAGTACTTC

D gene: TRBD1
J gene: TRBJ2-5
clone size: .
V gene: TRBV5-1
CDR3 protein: CASSLEGAGEQYF
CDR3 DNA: TGCGCCAGCAGCTTGGAGGGGGCGGGTGAGCAGTACTTC

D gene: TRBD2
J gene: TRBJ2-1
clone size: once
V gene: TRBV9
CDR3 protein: CASQEFAGGPYNEQFF
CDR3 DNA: TGTGCCAGCCAGGAATTCGCGGGGGGGCCCTACAATGAGCAGTTCTTC

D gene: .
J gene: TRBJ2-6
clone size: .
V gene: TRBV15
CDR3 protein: CATSRGGVGANVLTF
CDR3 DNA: TGTGCCACCAGCAGAGGAGGGGTTGGGGCCAACGTCCTGACTTTC

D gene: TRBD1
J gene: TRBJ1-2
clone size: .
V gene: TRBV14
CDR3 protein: CASSPAGGAYGYTF
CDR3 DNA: TGTGCCAGCAGCCCGGCAGGGGGGGCCTATGGCTACACCTTC

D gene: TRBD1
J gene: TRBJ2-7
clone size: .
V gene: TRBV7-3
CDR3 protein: CASSIGQGGGEQYF
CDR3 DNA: TGTGCCAGCAGCATAGGACAGGGGGGAGGCGAGCAGTACTTC

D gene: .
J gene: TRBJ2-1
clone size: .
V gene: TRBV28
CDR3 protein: CASRSGQARGDEQFF
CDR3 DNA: TGTGCCAGCAGATCAGGACAGGCTCGCGGGGATGAGCAGTTCTTC

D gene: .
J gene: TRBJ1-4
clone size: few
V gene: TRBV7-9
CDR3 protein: CASSPGTEDEKLFF
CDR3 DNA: TGTGCCAGCAGCCCTGGGACGGAGGATGAAAAACTGTTTTTT

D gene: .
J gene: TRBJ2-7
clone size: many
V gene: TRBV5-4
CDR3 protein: CASSSLRQGGFYEQYF
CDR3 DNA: TGTGCCAGCAGCTCCTTGAGGCAGGGGGGCTTCTACGAGCAGTACTTC

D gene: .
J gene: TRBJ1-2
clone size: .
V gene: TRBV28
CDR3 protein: CASSLIGFGLGYTF
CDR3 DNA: TGTGCCAGCAGTTTAATCGGGTTTGGTCTTGGCTACACCTTC

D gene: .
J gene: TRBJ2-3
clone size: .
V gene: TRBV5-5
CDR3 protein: CASSLAGIRGTDTQYF
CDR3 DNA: TGTGCCAGCAGCTTGGCTGGAATAAGGGGCACAGATACGCAGTATTTT

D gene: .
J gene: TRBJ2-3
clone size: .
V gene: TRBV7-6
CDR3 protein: CASSFGVGRGPTDTQYF
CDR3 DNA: TGTGCCAGCAGCTTTGGGGTAGGCAGGGGTCCTACAGATACGCAGTATTTT

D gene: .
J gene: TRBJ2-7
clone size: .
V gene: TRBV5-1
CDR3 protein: CASSLGDSLTYEQYF
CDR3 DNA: TGCGCCAGCAGCTTGGGAGACAGCTTAACCTACGAGCAGTACTTC

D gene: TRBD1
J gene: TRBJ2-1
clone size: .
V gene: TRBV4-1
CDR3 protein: CASSQFDRGGDEQFF
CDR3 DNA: TGCGCCAGCAGCCAGTTTGACAGGGGTGGAGATGAGCAGTTCTTC

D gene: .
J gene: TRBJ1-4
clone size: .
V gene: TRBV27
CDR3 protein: CASSPGGGNEKLFF
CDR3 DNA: TGTGCCAGCAGCCCCGGCGGTGGGAATGAAAAACTGTTTTTT

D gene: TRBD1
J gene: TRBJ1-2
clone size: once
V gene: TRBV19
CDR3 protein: CASTKGAGYGYTF
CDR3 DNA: TGTGCCAGTACAAAGGGGGCCGGCTATGGCTACACCTTC

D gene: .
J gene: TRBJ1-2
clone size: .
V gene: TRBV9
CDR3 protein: CASSGQAFWGYTF
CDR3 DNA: TGTGCCAGCAGCGGCCAGGCTTTTTGGGGCTACACCTTC

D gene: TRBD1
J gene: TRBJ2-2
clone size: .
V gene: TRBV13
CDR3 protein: CASSWVGQESNTGELFF
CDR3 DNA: TGTGCCAGCAGCTGGGTGGGACAGGAGTCGAACACCGGGGAGCTGTTTTTT

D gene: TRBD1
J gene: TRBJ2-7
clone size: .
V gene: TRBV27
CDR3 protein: CASSPGTGPYEQYF
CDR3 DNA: TGTGCCAGCAGTCCCGGGACAGGGCCCTACGAGCAGTACTTC

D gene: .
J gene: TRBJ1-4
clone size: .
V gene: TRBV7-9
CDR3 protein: CASRHNEKLFF
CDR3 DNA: TGTGCCAGCAGACATAATGAAAAACTGTTTTTT

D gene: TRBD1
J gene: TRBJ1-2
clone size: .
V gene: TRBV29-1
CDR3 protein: CSVGGQGFYGYTF
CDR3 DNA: TGCAGCGTGGGAGGACAGGGATTCTATGGCTACACCTTC

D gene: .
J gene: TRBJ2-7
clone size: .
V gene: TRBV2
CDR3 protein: CASSEGVSYEQYF
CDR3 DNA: TGTGCCAGCAGTGAGGGGGTGAGCTACGAGCAGTACTTC